Here is one TCR beta chain with its context. Its antigen is as yet unknown. The CDR3 is 13 amino acids. Germline lookup yields CDR1 MNHEY and CDR2 SVGEGT. The data were obtained in a study of molecular identifiers for immune sequencing clone quantification. General study findings and limits: Effector cells kept over 98% of their molecules in clones above 20 RNA copies, while naive cells kept under 1% there.

Naive CD8 sequencing libraries were generated from approximately 20,000 to 1,000,000 sorted cells, with 10%, 30% or 50% RNA as input. Library preparation followed earlier protocols using designated TCR primers. TCRdb processed the PCR reads anew with MiXCR; each CDR3 protein has one entry. The sample lists about 8,300 distinct CDR3 sequences, around 33% occurring once. The specimen was naive CD8+ T cells from blood, with Jurkat cell RNA spiked in. Subset here: FACS-sorted CD8+CD4-CCR7+CD45RA+ naive T cells. The gene calls are TRBV6-2 or TRBV6-3 and TRBJ1-5; a possible D gene is TRBD1 (6 bases). This clonotype was sampled from a human donor in good health. Some libraries in this study had Jurkat cell RNA spiked in. Here the CDR3 reads CTTTDSLYQPQHF. The CDR3, as DNA: TGTACCACCACGGACAGCTTGTATCAGCCCCAGCATTTT.